The rows below give T cell receptor beta chains drawn from one sample of a study of graft-versus-host responses after intestinal transplantation. Generated by immunoSEQ multiplex PCR, the TCRdb table keeps only in-frame clones and is missing some. The data show about 110,000 clones, approximately 93% seen once. Antigens of these TCRs are unknown. Sequencing was performed on unstimulated CD8+ T cells sorted from spleen or lymph node cells, taken before transplant. These receptors were collected from a human donor who was the organ donor for an intestinal transplant. The CDR3 runs from the conserved cysteine through the conserved F or W. Fields, in order: J gene, V gene, clone size, D gene, CDR3 DNA, CDR3 protein. D genes are given only for firm matches. The size of a clone is reported for some rows only, either as once, few or many, or as a class for expanded clones.

>TRBJ2-6|TRBV13|.|.
TGTGCCAGCAGCCCCACAACGACTGGAGCTGGGGCCAACGTCCTGACTTTC
CASSPTTTGAGANVLTF
>TRBJ2-4|TRBV27|.|.
TGTGCCAGCAGTTTACAGGGAGCCAAAAACATTCAGTACTTC
CASSLQGAKNIQYF
>TRBJ2-1|TRBV28|.|.
TGTGCCACCCGACCCGGGGGGCTGGCTGAGCAGTTCTTC
CATRPGGLAEQFF
>TRBJ1-5|TRBV28|.|.
TGTGCCAGCAGTTTAAAACAGCCTAATCAGCCCCAGCATTTT
CASSLKQPNQPQHF
>TRBJ2-7|TRBV5-1|.|.
TGCGCCAGCAGCTTGAAGCCCCTCAGATACCTCCTAGACGAGCAGTACTTC
CASSLKPLRYLLDEQYF
>TRBJ1-3|TRBV6-5|.|.
TGTGCCAGCTCGACGGGCCCTGGAAACACCATATATTTT
CASSTGPGNTIYF
>TRBJ2-5|TRBV6-1|.|TRBD2
TGTGCCAGCAGTGAACTAGCGGGAGAGTGGTTCCAAGAGACCCAGTACTTC
CASSELAGEWFQETQYF
>TRBJ2-5|TRBV5-5|.|TRBD1
TGTGCCAGCAGCCAGAGACAGGGCGCATTGGAGACCCAGTACTTC
CASSQRQGALETQYF
>TRBJ2-1|TRBV2|.|.
TGTGCCAGCACCTTCAGGGACAATGAGCAGTTCTTC
CASTFRDNEQFF
>TRBJ2-7|TRBV13|.|TRBD2
TGTGCCAGCAGCCCCGGGACTAGAGGGTACGAGCAGTACTTC
CASSPGTRGYEQYF
>TRBJ2-3|TRBV18|.|TRBD2
TGTGCCAGCTCACTGCGGGAGGGCACAGATACGCAGTATTTT
CASSLREGTDTQYF
>TRBJ2-7|TRBV4-1|.|.
TGCGCCAGCAGCCAAGAACCCAAAGGGGATTCCGAGCAGTACTTC
CASSQEPKGDSEQYF
>TRBJ2-7|TRBV7-2|.|.
TGTGCCAGCAGCTTTGGACCCTCCTACGAGCAGTACTTC
CASSFGPSYEQYF
>TRBJ1-2|TRBV21-1|.|.
TGTGCCAGCAGCAAGGAGGGGTTAGACTATGGCTACACCTTC
CASSKEGLDYGYTF
>TRBJ2-7|TRBV7-2|.|TRBD2
TGTGCCAGCAGCTTAAAGGGTGCGGGACTAGCGGGGGGTGAGCAGTACTTC
CASSLKGAGLAGGEQYF
>TRBJ2-2|TRBV28|once|.
TGTGCCAGCAGTTCTTTGGACCTCAGATCGGGGGAGCTGTTTTTT
CASSSLDLRSGELFF
>TRBJ1-2|TRBV5-4|.|TRBD1
TGTGCCAGCAGCTGGGCCTCGACAGGGAGCTATGGCTACACCTTC
CASSWASTGSYGYTF
>TRBJ2-7|TRBV30|.|TRBD1
TGTGCCTGGAGTGTGACAGGGGTCGGGGAGCAGTACTTC
CAWSVTGVGEQYF
>TRBJ2-2|TRBV5-8|.|.
TGTGCCAGCAGCTTGATGCCAAACACCGGGGAGCTGTTTTTT
CASSLMPNTGELFF
>TRBJ2-5|TRBV30|.|TRBD2
TGTGCCTGGAGTCTAGCGGGATGGGAGACCCAGTACTTC
CAWSLAGWETQYF
>TRBJ1-2|TRBV5-4|.|.
TGTGCCAGCAGCGATACAGGGAACTATGGCTACACCTTC
CASSDTGNYGYTF
>TRBJ2-4|TRBV4-3|.|.
TGCGCCAGCAGCCATTGGCGGCCAAGGGCCAAAAACATTCAGTACTTC
CASSHWRPRAKNIQYF
>TRBJ2-7|TRBV4-1|.|.
TGCGCCAGCAGCCAAGAGTGGAGGGGTTCATACGAGCAGTACTTC
CASSQEWRGSYEQYF
>TRBJ1-1|TRBV7-9|.|.
TGTGCCAGCAGCTCGACCCCCCGTATAGGAGTAATGAACACTGAAGCTTTCTTT
CASSSTPRIGVMNTEAFF
>TRBJ1-5|TRBV7-9|.|.
TGTGCCAGCAGCTCCGGGCAGAATCAGCCCCAGCATTTT
CASSSGQNQPQHF
>TRBJ2-7|TRBV7-8|.|TRBD2
TGTGCCAGCAGCTCCCTAGCGGCCTACGAGCAGTACTTC
CASSSLAAYEQYF
>TRBJ2-7|TRBV2|.|.
TGTGCCAGCTCCATAGGCTACGAGCAGTACTTC
CASSIGYEQYF
>TRBJ2-1|TRBV4-1|.|.
TGCGCCAGCAGCCGAATCTACAATGAGCAGTTCTTC
CASSRIYNEQFF
>TRBJ2-1|TRBV19|.|.
TGTGCCAGTAGTATATGGGACAATGAGCAGTTCTTC
CASSIWDNEQFF
>TRBJ1-5|TRBV7-9|.|.
TGTGCCAGCAGCTCGGACAATCTTGTTCAGCCCCAGCATTTT
CASSSDNLVQPQHF
>TRBJ1-2|TRBV27|.|TRBD1
TGTGCCAGCACACCCGGGGCAGGGGGCTATGGCTACACCTTC
CASTPGAGGYGYTF
>TRBJ1-2|TRBV27|.|.
TGTGCCAGCAGTTTATTTGGATTTGGTTATGGCTACACCTTC
CASSLFGFGYGYTF
>TRBJ2-1|TRBV19|.|.
TGTGCCAGTAGTATCGTGCGGCTCTCCTACAATGAGCAGTTCTTC
CASSIVRLSYNEQFF